This TCR beta chain was sequenced in a study of response to subunit inactivated influenza vaccine. Study-wide points: Authors proposed each seasonal influenza vaccination draws in few new T cells.

This clonotype was counted only a few times. The target antigen is unknown. TCRdb used MiXCR to reprocess the RT-PCR reads, holding one entry per CDR3 protein. The profile shows 650,000 to 800,000 distinct CDR3 sequences, around 13% of them singletons. V was clipped by 3 bases and J by 7 bases, with 10 bases between them. The CDR3 totals 12 residues. Germline V gene data show CDR1 as SGHTA and CDR2 as FQGNSA. The specimen comprised PBMCs from blood, sampled 14 to 15 days before vaccination. This sequence joins TRBV7-2 and TRBJ2-7, with D possibly TRBD2 on 5 matching bases. The TCR was taken from a man aged 45-60 years who received an inactivated influenza vaccine. CDR3 in amino acids: CASSFGPGEQYF. CDR3 sequence (DNA): TGTGCCAGCAGCTTCGGACCGGGGGAGCAGTACTTC. Variable domain in full (rest from reference TRBV7-2 and TRBJ2-7): GAGVSQSPSNKVTEKGKDVELRCDPISGHTALYWYRQSLGQGLEFLIYFQGNSAPDKSGLPSDRFSAERTGGSVSTLTIQRTQQEDSAVYLCASSFGPGEQYFGPGTRLTVT.